This TCR beta chain was captured in a study of T cell repertoires in cytomegalovirus infection. Background on the study: CMV infection and matching HLA type were both indicated by public TCR beta signatures. Findings and caveats of the study: CMV-specific TCR beta clonotypes restricted by HLA-C dominated the ex vivo response.

TCRdb reprocessed the reads via MiXCR and lists one record per CDR3 protein. The table has 160,000 or so distinct CDR3 sequences, about 15% seen once. The CDR3 sequence is 18 residues long. Germline CDR1 is MNHEY and CDR2 is SVGEGT. V gave up 5 bases and J gave up 4 bases, with 26 bases separating them. Comments on this clonotype: Antigen specificity is unknown.

This receptor was taken from a human donor in good health (CMV status not recorded). Some clones in this sample may be carry-over from other donors' samples. This chain joins TRBV6-2 or TRBV6-3 and TRBJ1-1; D may be TRBD1 (5 bases). The sequenced sample was CD8+ T cells from PBMCs. CDR3 nucleotides: TGTGCCAGCAGTGCCACAGGTGGATGGGACCTACGTGGCACTGAAGCTTTCTTT. It is translated as CASSATGGWDLRGTEAFF.